A selection of T cell receptor beta chains follows, all from one sample in a study of blood T cell repertoires in COVID-19. TCRdb's table, derived via immunoSEQ multiplex PCR, lists solely in-frame clones and lacks some. The data hold over 150,000 clones, with roughly 89% observed a single time. Specimen: peripheral blood. These TCRs come from a woman aged 18-30 years who had recovered from COVID-19. Both conserved end residues are part of each CDR3. A D gene is named only where the DNA matches it firmly. Clone size is not always given. Where it is, it says once, few, many or a class for expanded clones.

size: .
J: TRBJ2-1
D: TRBD2
V: TRBV27
DNA: TGTGCCAGCAGTTCACTAGCGGGAGACTACAATGAGCAGTTCTTC
CDR3: CASSSLAGDYNEQFF

size: .
J: TRBJ2-2
D: TRBD2
V: TRBV4-1
DNA: TGCGCCAGCAGCCAAGGCGCCCTACTAGCGGGGGGGCCTCCGAACACCGGGGAGCTGTTTTTT
CDR3: CASSQGALLAGGPPNTGELFF

size: .
J: TRBJ2-5
D: .
V: TRBV5-4
DNA: TGTGCCAGCAGTTTGTCACAGGGAAACCAAGAGACCCAGTACTTC
CDR3: CASSLSQGNQETQYF

size: .
J: TRBJ2-3
D: TRBD2
V: TRBV5-1
DNA: TGCGCCAGCAGCTATGGGACTAGCGGGTCCATGGGCACAGATACGCAGTATTTT
CDR3: CASSYGTSGSMGTDTQYF

size: .
J: TRBJ1-1
D: .
V: TRBV2
DNA: TGTGCCACCAAGAGGGCGGGGGGCGGCACTGAAGCTTTCTTT
CDR3: CATKRAGGGTEAFF

size: .
J: TRBJ2-5
D: .
V: TRBV12-3/TRBV12-4
DNA: TGTGCCAGCAGTGCGGGGCTTCAAGAGACCCAGTACTTC
CDR3: CASSAGLQETQYF

size: .
J: TRBJ1-4
D: TRBD1
V: TRBV7-2
DNA: TGTGCCAGCAGCCTCGACAGGGGGGCAGGAAAACTGTTTTTT
CDR3: CASSLDRGAGKLFF

size: .
J: TRBJ1-1
D: TRBD1
V: TRBV6-2/TRBV6-3
DNA: TGTGCCAGCAGTGGACTCGGGACAGGTGGGTTTGCTTTCTTT
CDR3: CASSGLGTGGFAFF

size: .
J: TRBJ1-2
D: TRBD1
V: TRBV4-1
DNA: TGCGCCAGCAGCCACCCGGTCACAGGGGTCTATGGCTACACCTTC
CDR3: CASSHPVTGVYGYTF

size: .
J: TRBJ1-1
D: .
V: TRBV7-9
DNA: TGTGCCAGCAGCCATGGTCAGGCCACTGAAGCTTTCTTT
CDR3: CASSHGQATEAFF

size: .
J: TRBJ1-2
D: .
V: TRBV21-1
DNA: TGTGCCAGCAGCAACGCCCAGACAGGAGAGCCCTACTATGGCTACACCTTC
CDR3: CASSNAQTGEPYYGYTF

size: .
J: TRBJ2-5
D: TRBD1
V: TRBV6-5
DNA: TGTGCCAGCAGTTGGGGACAGGGGCTTTCCGAGACCCAGTACTTC
CDR3: CASSWGQGLSETQYF

size: .
J: TRBJ1-2
D: TRBD1
V: TRBV10-3
DNA: TGTGCCATCGGGGAAGGGACAGGCTATGGCTACACCTTC
CDR3: CAIGEGTGYGYTF

size: .
J: TRBJ2-2
D: .
V: TRBV14
DNA: TGTGCCAGCAGCCAACAGGTAGTCGGGGAGCTGTTTTTT
CDR3: CASSQQVVGELFF

size: .
J: TRBJ1-2
D: TRBD1
V: TRBV3-1/TRBV3-2
DNA: TGTGCCAGCAGCCAAGACGGGACAGAAGCTAACTATGGCTACACCTTC
CDR3: CASSQDGTEANYGYTF

size: .
J: TRBJ1-1
D: .
V: TRBV24-1
DNA: TGTGCCACCAGTGATTCTACGAGAAGATTGGAAGCTTTCTTT
CDR3: CATSDSTRRLEAFF

size: .
J: TRBJ2-3
D: TRBD2
V: TRBV30
DNA: TGTGCCTGGAGTGCCGGGACTACTCCCAGGGATACGCAGTATTTT
CDR3: CAWSAGTTPRDTQYF

size: .
J: TRBJ2-3
D: .
V: TRBV7-2
DNA: TGTGCCAGCAGCTTAGTTATCTCAGCGGCAGATACGCAGTATTTT
CDR3: CASSLVISAADTQYF

size: .
J: TRBJ1-1
D: TRBD1
V: TRBV5-1
DNA: TGCGCCAGCAGCGACCGACAGGGGGCGCACACTGAAGCTTTCTTT
CDR3: CASSDRQGAHTEAFF

size: once
J: TRBJ1-2
D: TRBD1
V: TRBV19
DNA: TGTGCCAGTAGTCCCCGGGACAGGGGGTGGAATAGCTATGGCTACACCTTC
CDR3: CASSPRDRGWNSYGYTF

size: .
J: TRBJ2-5
D: .
V: TRBV12-3/TRBV12-4
DNA: TGTGCCAGCAGTTTGACTCTAGAGACCCAGTACTTC
CDR3: CASSLTLETQYF

size: .
J: TRBJ2-5
D: .
V: TRBV7-2
DNA: TGTGCCAGCAGCTTAGATTTGGCTGAGCGAACCCAGTACTTC
CDR3: CASSLDLAERTQYF

size: few
J: TRBJ1-2
D: .
V: TRBV6-5
DNA: TGTGCCAGCAGTTATGGAGAAGGCTACACCTTC
CDR3: CASSYGEGYTF

size: .
J: TRBJ1-1
D: .
V: TRBV28
DNA: TGTGCCAGCCACGGAGGGCCTTCGTACACTGAAGCTTTCTTT
CDR3: CASHGGPSYTEAFF

size: once
J: TRBJ1-2
D: .
V: TRBV19
DNA: TGTGCCAGTAGTATTTCTGGGCCCCAGTATGGCTACACCTTC
CDR3: CASSISGPQYGYTF

size: .
J: TRBJ1-1
D: .
V: TRBV29-1
DNA: TGCAGCGTTCGGGTCGGCACTGAAGCTTTCTTT
CDR3: CSVRVGTEAFF

size: .
J: TRBJ1-4
D: .
V: TRBV4-3
DNA: TGCGCCAGCAGCCAATTATTGGAGTCTGCTAATGAAAAACTGTTTTTT
CDR3: CASSQLLESANEKLFF

size: .
J: TRBJ2-6
D: .
V: TRBV25-1
DNA: TGTGCCAGCAGATCAACAGCCTCTGGGGCCAACGTCCTGACTTTC
CDR3: CASRSTASGANVLTF